The 30 T cell receptor beta chains reported below all come from one sample, sequenced in a study of shared clonotypes between healthy human individuals. Measured with immunoSEQ multiplex PCR; TCRdb has only the in-frame clones, and not every one. The repertoire includes 500,000 to 650,000 clones, roughly 72% of them detected once, and 12% sits in the top ten. Input material: PBMCs. All receptors come from a woman aged 40 to 50 in good health. Some clones in this sample may be carry-over from other donors' samples.

This chain uses TRBV15 with TRBJ1-1, with 7 bases identical to TRBD1. The trim removed 1 base at V and 6 bases at J, leaving 5 bases unmatched. The CDR3 consists of 14 residues. Germline CDR1 reads LNHNV; CDR2 reads YYDKDF (reference sequence). In nucleotides, the CDR3 is TGTGCCACCAGCAGAGGCCCAGGGGGGCCTGAAGCTTTCTTT. Protein sequence: CATSRGPGGPEAFF.

The rearrangement joins TRBV28 to TRBJ2-2, with 14 bases aligning to TRBD2. The junction had 3 bases not matched to a gene; V was cut back by 7 bases and J by 2 bases. The germline CDR1 and CDR2 sequences are MDHEN and SYDVKM. The CDR3 is 16 amino acids. CDR3 DNA: TGTGCCAGCACCGGGACTAGCGGGAGTAACACCGGGGAGCTGTTTTTT. Protein: CASTGTSGSNTGELFF. Full variable domain (missing parts from reference TRBV28 and TRBJ2-2): DVKVTQSSRYLVKRTGEKVFLECVQDMDHENMFWYRQDPGLGLRLIYFSYDVKMKEKGDIPEGYSVSREKKERFSLILESASTNQTSMYLCASTGTSGSNTGELFFGEGSRLTVL.

The chain recombines TRBV10-3 with TRBJ2-7; D is unclear. The CDR3 has 14 amino acids. V lost 2 bases, J lost 3 bases, and 11 bases lay in between. Per the germline V gene, CDR1 is ENHRY and CDR2 is SYGVKD. The chain's CDR3 is CAISEGDRVYEQYF. CDR3 sequence (DNA): TGTGCCATCAGTGAGGGAGATAGAGTCTACGAGCAGTACTTC.

The V call is TRBV7-9, the J call TRBJ2-2, with D tentatively TRBD1 or TRBD2 (5 bases each). V lost 3 bases and J 0 bases, leaving 8 bases between the germline ends. Germline loops: CDR1 SEHNR, CDR2 FQNEAQ (reference sequence). This CDR3 spans 15 amino acids. The CDR3, as DNA: TGTGCCAGCAGCTTTCTGGGGGCGAACACCGGGGAGCTGTTTTTT. It is translated as CASSFLGANTGELFF.

J is TRBJ1-5 and V is TRBV6-5, with 9 nucleotides matching TRBD1. The CDR3 is 15 residues long. In germline, CDR1 is MNHEY, CDR2 SVGAGI. J gave up 9 bases and V 4 bases, and 10 bases lay outside the gene matches. This CDR3 is CASSSSGTGSRPQHF. For the CDR3, the DNA is TGTGCCAGCAGTTCATCCGGGACAGGGAGTCGGCCCCAGCATTTT.

The V gene is TRBV18, the J gene TRBJ2-1; tentatively, D is TRBD1 or TRBD2 (5 bases each). CDR1 KGHSH and CDR2 LQKENI come from the germline V gene. The CDR3 consists of 16 residues. V was clipped by 6 bases and J by 8 bases, with 23 bases between them. The CDR3 protein is CASSPFSPRGLDEQFF. The CDR3 DNA follows: TGTGCCAGCTCCCCTTTCTCACCCCGGGGCCTCGATGAGCAGTTCTTC. Full variable domain (outside the CDR3, taken from reference TRBV18 and TRBJ2-1): NAGVMQNPRHLVRRRGQEARLRCSPMKGHSHVYWYRQLPEEGLKFMVYLQKENIIDESGMPKERFSAEFPKEGPSILRIQQVVRGDSAAYFCASSPFSPRGLDEQFFGPGTRLTVL.

CDR3 nucleotide sequence: TGCGCCAGCAGACTGGGGTCTAGCGGGGGCCGGACCCAGTACTTC. Translation gives CASRLGSSGGRTQYF. The chain is built from TRBV5-1 and TRBJ2-5, with 10 bases fitting TRBD2. This CDR3 spans 15 amino acids. V gave up 5 bases and J gave up 7 bases; unmatched junction bases: 11. Per the germline V gene, CDR1 is SGHRS and CDR2 is YFSETQ. The complete variable domain, with remaining parts taken from reference TRBV5-1 and TRBJ2-5, reads KAGVTQTPRYLIKTRGQQVTLSCSPISGHRSVSWYQQTPGQGLQFLFEYFSETQRNKGNFPGRFSGRQFSNSRSEMNVSTLELGDSALYLCASRLGSSGGRTQYFGPGTRLLVL.

The gene calls are TRBV29-1 and TRBJ2-3; 8 bases align to TRBD2. The CDR3 loop spans 14 amino acids. Germline lookup yields CDR1 SQVTM and CDR2 ANQGSEA. V shed 4 bases and J 0 bases; nucleotides not matched to a gene: 3. The CDR3 DNA reads TGCAGCGTTGCGGGGGGGGACAGCACAGATACGCAGTATTTT. As protein: CSVAGGDSTDTQYF.

This chain joins TRBV19 and TRBJ2-6; the D is unclear. The V and J ends lost 7 bases and 0 bases respectively, with 7 bases between them. Germline-derived CDR1 and CDR2 are LNHDA and SQIVND (reference sequence). CDR3 length: 14 residues. CDR3 residues: CASIHSSGANVLTF. DNA for the CDR3: TGTGCCAGTATCCACTCCTCTGGGGCCAACGTCCTGACTTTC. The variable domain in full, completed from reference TRBV19 and TRBJ2-6, reads DGGITQSPKYLFRKEGQNVTLSCEQNLNHDAMYWYRQDPGQGLRLIYYSQIVNDFQKGDIAEGYSVSREKKESFPLTVTSAQKNPTAFYLCASIHSSGANVLTFGAGSRLTVL.

This chain joins TRBV10-2 and TRBJ2-5; no clear D gene. V shed 5 bases and J shed 5 bases, with 15 bases lying between them. This CDR3 spans 14 amino acids. The germline CDR1 and CDR2 sequences are WSHSY and SAAADI. The CDR3 protein is CASSRSTTGETQYF. The CDR3 nucleotides read TGCGCCAGCAGTCGGTCAACAACCGGGGAGACCCAGTACTTC.

The CDR3 region has the DNA TGCGCCAGCAGCTTGACTAGCGTGCCGGACACCGGGGAGCTGTTTTTT. This codes for CASSLTSVPDTGELFF. The chain uses TRBV5-1 and TRBJ2-2; 7 positions agree with TRBD2. The CDR3 loop spans 16 amino acids. J lost 3 bases, V lost 1 base, and 6 bases had no gene match. CDR1 and CDR2 from the germline V gene are SGHRS and YFSETQ.

This chain uses TRBV4-3 with TRBJ2-7, with TRBD2 matching 11 bases. The ends lost 6 bases at V and 2 bases at J; junction bases unmatched: 6. In germline, CDR1 is LGHNA, CDR2 YSLEER. This CDR3 is built from 15 residues. CDR3 coding DNA: TGCGCCAGCAGTCGAGGGACTAGCGGAACCTACGAGCAGTACTTC. Amino acids: CASSRGTSGTYEQYF.

To note about this clone: One end of the junction is discordant with germline, which a read error may explain. V usage is TRBV4-1 and J usage is TRBJ1-1; 7 bases line up with TRBD1. Per germline, CDR1 MGHRA and CDR2 YSYEKL. The CDR3 sequence is 13 residues long. The CDR3 protein is CVSSPMGQTEAFF. As DNA, the CDR3 is TGCGTCAGCAGCCCCATGGGACAGACTGAAGCTTTCTTT.

V usage is TRBV5-8 and J usage is TRBJ2-1, with 8 nucleotides matching TRBD1. CDR1 and CDR2 from the germline V gene are SGHTS and YDEGEE. V lost 0 bases to trimming and J lost 7 bases; unmatched junction nucleotides: 9. CDR3 length: 16 amino acids. CDR3 region: CASSLARTGPSNEQFF. The DNA of the CDR3 is TGTGCCAGCAGCTTGGCCCGGACAGGGCCCTCAAATGAGCAGTTCTTC.

A remark on this clone: A read error may produce the germline difference seen at one junction end. Other nucleotide sequences from this sample produce the same CDR3. This sequence joins TRBV5-4 and TRBJ1-1, with 7 bases identical to TRBD1. The germline CDR1 and CDR2 sequences are SGHNT and YYREEE (reference sequence). This CDR3 has 14 amino acids. The DNA for the CDR3 is TGTGCCAGCAGCCCGGGACAGATGAATACTGAAGCTTTCTTT. As protein: CASSPGQMNTEAFF. The full variable domain, with the rest looked up from reference TRBV5-4 and TRBJ1-1, is ETGVTQSPTHLIKTRGQQVTLRCSSQSGHNTVSWYQQALGQGPQFIFQYYREEENGRGNFPPRFSGLQFPNYSSELNVNALELDDSALYLCASSPGQMNTEAFFGQGTRLTVV.

This clone was observed a few times. The V gene is TRBV25-1, the J gene TRBJ1-1, with D tentatively TRBD1 (5 bases). This CDR3 has 15 amino acids. Germline lookup yields CDR1 MGHDK and CDR2 SYGVNS. V lost 3 bases and J 1 base, leaving 12 bases between the germline ends. The CDR3 here is CASSDPQRGNTEAFF. CDR3 bases: TGTGCCAGCAGTGATCCTCAAAGGGGGAACACTGAAGCTTTCTTT.

In this sample, this clone turned up once. CDR3 loop: CASSSPGTGDNEQFF. The CDR3 DNA follows: TGTGCCAGCAGTAGCCCCGGGACAGGAGACAATGAGCAGTTCTTC. This chain links TRBV2 with TRBJ2-1; 8 bases line up with TRBD1. The CDR3 has 15 amino acids. In germline, CDR1 is SNHLY, CDR2 FYNNEI. The junction had 8 bases not matched to a gene; V was cut back by 5 bases and J by 5 bases.

The V and J genes are TRBV30 and TRBJ1-1, with D possibly being TRBD1 (6 bases). Trimming cost V 2 bases and J 1 base, with 14 bases left between them. The CDR3 is made up of 15 amino acids. From germline, CDR1 is GTSNPN and CDR2 SVGIG (reference sequence). The CDR3 spells CAWSTTGRRNTEAFF. CDR3 DNA sequence: TGTGCCTGGAGTACCACAGGGCGTCGGAACACTGAAGCTTTCTTT.

This clone has just one count. The rearrangement links TRBV4-2 to TRBJ2-5; possibly TRBD1 for D (5 bases). V was shortened by 5 bases and J by 2 bases, with 15 bases between the two germline ends. This CDR3 has 15 amino acids. Germline assignment: CDR1 LGHNA and CDR2 YNFKEQ. The DNA for the CDR3 is TGTGCCAGCAGCTTGCGAACAGGAGCTCAAGAGACCCAGTACTTC. This codes for CASSLRTGAQETQYF.

The genes are TRBV30 and TRBJ1-2, with TRBD1 as a possible D gene (6 bases). V was cut by 4 bases and J by 10 bases, with 19 bases left in between. The germline CDR1 and CDR2 sequences are GTSNPN and SVGIG (reference sequence). The CDR3 is 13 amino acids. The DNA of the CDR3 is TGTGCCTGGAAAGTTATAGCAGGGGAGAACTACACCTTC. Its translation is CAWKVIAGENYTF.

This rearrangement joins TRBV6-9 to TRBJ2-3; 10 bases are shared with TRBD2. The trim removed 11 bases at V and 1 base at J, leaving 12 bases unmatched. Germline CDR1 is MNHGY and CDR2 is SVAAGI. The CDR3 totals 16 residues. The CDR3 here is CAPRSGRAWGTDTQYF. For the CDR3, the DNA is TGTGCCCCTAGAAGCGGGAGGGCCTGGGGCACAGATACGCAGTATTTT.

This clone was observed a single time. The gene calls are TRBV14 and TRBJ2-2, with D perhaps matching TRBD1 (6 bases). V shed 2 bases and J shed 4 bases, with 11 bases lying between them. The CDR3 spans 15 residues. CDR1 is SGHDN, CDR2 FVKESK, per germline. The CDR3 DNA reads TGTGCCAGCAGCCAATATAGGGGGAGCACCGGGGAGCTGTTTTTT. Protein: CASSQYRGSTGELFF.

This chain uses TRBV19 with TRBJ2-7, with a tentative D call TRBD1 (6 bases). From germline, CDR1 is LNHDA and CDR2 SQIVND (reference sequence). The ends were cut back, 0 bases at V and 0 bases at J, with 9 bases in the middle. The CDR3 is 15 amino acids. The chain's CDR3 is CASSIDRTDSYEQYF. In nucleotides, the CDR3 is TGTGCCAGTAGTATAGATCGGACAGACTCCTACGAGCAGTACTTC. Drawing the rest from reference TRBV19 and TRBJ2-7, the complete variable domain is DGGITQSPKYLFRKEGQNVTLSCEQNLNHDAMYWYRQDPGQGLRLIYYSQIVNDFQKGDIAEGYSVSREKKESFPLTVTSAQKNPTAFYLCASSIDRTDSYEQYFGPGTRLTVT.

This clone has a single count. The V and J genes are TRBV5-1 and TRBJ2-7; TRBD1 aligns across 9 bases. The J segment lost 5 bases and the V segment lost 5 bases, leaving 8 bases of the junction unmatched. The germline gives CDR1 SGHRS, CDR2 YFSETQ. CDR3 length: 14 residues. CDR3 nucleotides: TGCGCCAGCAGTTCGGGACAGGGCTTCCACGAGCAGTACTTC. Translation: CASSSGQGFHEQYF.

V and J are TRBV7-9 and TRBJ2-1; 9 nucleotides line up with TRBD2. Unmatched junction bases numbered 8, after V lost 6 bases and J lost 8 bases. In germline, CDR1 is SEHNR, CDR2 FQNEAQ (reference sequence). This CDR3 spans 14 amino acids. The CDR3 is CASSYPGLADEQFF. The CDR3 DNA follows: TGTGCCAGCAGTTATCCGGGACTAGCCGATGAGCAGTTCTTC.

Only a few counts were recorded for this clone. V usage is TRBV7-9 and J usage is TRBJ1-4; D unclear. The CDR3 has 14 residues. Germline V gives CDR1 SEHNR, CDR2 FQNEAQ (reference sequence). Deletions cut 4 bases from V and 0 bases from J, with 6 bases between. The CDR3 DNA sequence: TGTGCCAGCAGCTGGGTGTCAACTAATGAAAAACTGTTTTTT. Protein sequence: CASSWVSTNEKLFF.

The chain uses TRBV7-6 and TRBJ2-2; TRBD2 matches 7 bases. The CDR3 spans 16 residues. Trimming cost V 2 bases and J 5 bases; bases outside gene matches: 8. The germline V gene encodes CDR1 SGHVS and CDR2 FNYEAQ. The CDR3 DNA is TGTGCCAGCAGCTTAATGAGCGGCGGGGGAACCGGGGAGCTGTTTTTT. Translation: CASSLMSGGGTGELFF.

V usage is TRBV7-9 and J usage is TRBJ2-5; TRBD1 matches at 9 bases. The V segment lost 1 base and the J segment 5 bases; nucleotides outside the gene matches: 5. The CDR3 extends over 15 amino acids. Germline CDR1 reads SEHNR; CDR2 reads FQNEAQ (reference sequence). CDR3 bases: TGTGCCAGCAGCTTAGGGACAGGGGATGGTGAGACCCAGTACTTC. Protein: CASSLGTGDGETQYF.

This clone was recorded once. This rearrangement joins TRBV7-2 to TRBJ2-7; D gene uncertain. This CDR3 comprises 14 residues. Per the germline V gene, CDR1 is SGHTA and CDR2 is FQGNSA. V lost 0 bases and J 3 bases, leaving 9 bases between the germline ends. The CDR3 nucleotides read TGTGCCAGCAGCTTAGCGGGAACCAACTACGAGCAGTACTTC. This sequence encodes CASSLAGTNYEQYF.

As for this clone: Since a much larger clone is just one base distant, this may be a read error. The CDR3 DNA reads as TGCGCCAGCAGCCGATGGGTAGGGAATCAGCCCCAGCATTTT. It translates to CASSRWVGNQPQHF. This chain connects TRBV4-1 to TRBJ1-5; D is undetermined. Germline V gene lookup returns CDR1 MGHRA and CDR2 YSYEKL. V lost 4 bases to trimming and J lost 4 bases, with 11 bases between them. CDR3 length: 14 residues.